Listed here is a single T cell receptor beta chain. Its specificity is not known. The data were taken from a study of T cell responses to AZD1222 COVID-19 vaccine. V was cut by 4 bases and J by 5 bases, with 9 bases left in between. The V gene's germline CDR1 is SEHNR and CDR2 FQNEAQ (reference sequence). The CDR3 runs to 12 residues. Study-level results: Nearly half of spike-specific TCRs reportedly go after variant regions that carry no mutations.

Sequencing used immunoSEQ multiplex PCR; TCRdb keeps in-frame clones, though not all of them. The profile shows 150,000 or so clones, around 87% of them singletons. The genes are TRBV7-9 and TRBJ2-7; D might be TRBD1 (6 bases). The specimen was peripheral blood, collected 28 days after the second AZD1222 dose. The TCR sequence derives from an adult who received the AZD1222 COVID-19 vaccine. The CDR3 here is CASSYYRDEQYF. The CDR3 DNA is TGTGCCAGCAGCTACTACAGGGACGAGCAGTACTTC.